This T cell receptor beta chain was captured by sequencing in a study of blood T cell repertoires in COVID-19. Method: immunoSEQ multiplex PCR; TCRdb's copy keeps in-frame clones and lacks some. The profile shows approximately 250,000 clones, about 91% of them singletons. Individuals drawn from about 26 US areas were about 18 to 100 years old. This CDR3 contains 15 residues. Trimming stripped 0 bases from V and 3 bases from J, with 12 bases between. CDR1 is SGHRS, CDR2 YFSETQ, per germline. The chain couples TRBV5-1 to TRBJ2-5; D not certain. The clonotype was recovered from a woman in her forties with acute COVID-19. The sequenced material came from PBMCs or T cells enriched from blood (not recorded which). The CDR3 sequence: CASSLGADTEETQYF. In nucleotides, the CDR3 is TGCGCCAGCAGCTTGGGTGCCGACACTGAAGAGACCCAGTACTTC. Based on the CDR3 plus reference TRBV5-1 and TRBJ2-5, the full variable domain is KAGVTQTPRYLIKTRGQQVTLSCSPISGHRSVSWYQQTPGQGLQFLFEYFSETQRNKGNFPGRFSGRQFSNSRSEMNVSTLELGDSALYLCASSLGADTEETQYFGPGTRLLVL.